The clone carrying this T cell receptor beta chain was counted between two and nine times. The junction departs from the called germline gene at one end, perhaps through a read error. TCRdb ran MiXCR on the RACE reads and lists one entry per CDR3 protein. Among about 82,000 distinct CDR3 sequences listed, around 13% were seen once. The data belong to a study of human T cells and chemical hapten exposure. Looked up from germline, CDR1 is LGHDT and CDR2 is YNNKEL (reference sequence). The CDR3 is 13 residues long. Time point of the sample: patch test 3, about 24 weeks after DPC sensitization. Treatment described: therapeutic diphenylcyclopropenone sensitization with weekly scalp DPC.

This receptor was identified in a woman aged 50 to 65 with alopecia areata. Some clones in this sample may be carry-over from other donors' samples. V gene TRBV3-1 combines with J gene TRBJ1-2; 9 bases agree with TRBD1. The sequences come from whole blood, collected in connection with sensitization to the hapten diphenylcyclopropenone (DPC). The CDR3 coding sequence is TGTGCCAGCAGCCTCGTGGACAGGGGAGATCTTTCCTTC. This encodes CASSLVDRGDLSF.